These 10 T cell receptor beta chains were all obtained from the same sample, sequenced in a study of blood T cell repertoires in COVID-19. Generated by immunoSEQ multiplex PCR, the TCRdb table keeps only in-frame clones and is missing some. The profile shows 97,000 or so clones, around 92% of them singletons. Sequences were obtained from peripheral blood. These receptors were taken from a man between 18 and 29 years old with acute or convalescent COVID-19.

The V and J genes are TRBV6-6 and TRBJ1-1; D not resolved. CDR3 length: 14 amino acids. V gave up 0 bases and J gave up 4 bases, with 9 bases separating them. CDR1 is MNHNY and CDR2 is SVGAGI in the germline V gene (reference sequence). CDR3 loop: CASSYSLLSTEAFF. Written as DNA, the CDR3 is TGTGCCAGCAGTTACTCGTTGTTGAGCACTGAAGCTTTCTTT.

V usage is TRBV5-8 and J usage is TRBJ2-2; the match to TRBD2 covers 7 bases. The germline V gene has CDR1 SGHTS and CDR2 YDEGEE. The CDR3 consists of 15 residues. J was trimmed by 4 bases and V by 0 bases; bases with no gene match: 3. CDR3 protein: CASSLEVAGTGELFF. CDR3 coding DNA: TGTGCCAGCAGCTTGGAAGTAGCGGGCACCGGGGAGCTGTTTTTT.

The chain is built from TRBV24-1 and TRBJ2-1, with 7 bases aligning to TRBD2. V was clipped by 1 base and J by 9 bases; unmatched bases: 14. CDR1 and CDR2 (germline): KGHDR, SFDVKD. The CDR3 runs to 17 residues. CDR3: CATSDFGVADSGGEQFF. The CDR3 nucleotides are TGTGCCACCAGTGATTTTGGGGTGGCGGACTCGGGAGGTGAGCAGTTCTTC.

This rearrangement joins TRBV9 to TRBJ1-6, with TRBD1 identical over 8 bases. Germline V lookup: CDR1 SGDLS, CDR2 YYNGEE. The CDR3 consists of 15 residues. The V segment lost 4 bases and the J segment 10 bases; nucleotides outside the gene matches: 10. The CDR3 region is CASSPDGQGLSPLHF. Written as DNA, the CDR3 is TGTGCCAGCAGCCCCGACGGACAGGGTTTATCACCCCTCCACTTT.

The V gene is TRBV5-1, the J gene TRBJ1-1; 7 bases align to TRBD1. The ends lost 0 bases at V and 5 bases at J; junction bases unmatched: 4. Germline V gene lookup returns CDR1 SGHRS and CDR2 YFSETQ. The CDR3 is made up of 14 amino acids. The CDR3 sequence is CASSLAGTATEAFF. The CDR3 nucleotides are TGCGCCAGCAGCTTGGCCGGGACAGCAACTGAAGCTTTCTTT. Full variable domain (missing parts from reference TRBV5-1 and TRBJ1-1): KAGVTQTPRYLIKTRGQQVTLSCSPISGHRSVSWYQQTPGQGLQFLFEYFSETQRNKGNFPGRFSGRQFSNSRSEMNVSTLELGDSALYLCASSLAGTATEAFFGQGTRLTVV.

The chain couples TRBV5-1 to TRBJ2-3; TRBD2 matches at 12 bases. With V trimmed by 6 bases and J by 2 bases, 4 bases remained unmatched. This CDR3 contains 15 residues. The germline CDR1 and CDR2 sequences are SGHRS and YFSETQ. CDR3 in amino acids: CASIPSGGATDTQYF. CDR3 bases: TGCGCCAGCATCCCTAGCGGGGGGGCCACAGATACGCAGTATTTT. The variable domain in full, with the rest retrieved from reference TRBV5-1 and TRBJ2-3, is KAGVTQTPRYLIKTRGQQVTLSCSPISGHRSVSWYQQTPGQGLQFLFEYFSETQRNKGNFPGRFSGRQFSNSRSEMNVSTLELGDSALYLCASIPSGGATDTQYFGPGTRLTVL.

This clone was observed a few times. J is TRBJ1-1 and V is TRBV16; no firm D call. This CDR3 contains 15 residues. The V gene lost 0 bases and the J gene lost 1 base, with 9 bases spanning the gap. The germline V gene has CDR1 KGHSY and CDR2 FQNENV. The CDR3 region has the DNA TGTGCCAGCAGCCAATCGAGCAGACAGAACACTGAAGCTTTCTTT. Translated, it gives CASSQSSRQNTEAFF.

The chain carries TRBV5-1 and TRBJ1-1; D is possibly TRBD1 (5 bases). Germline V lookup: CDR1 SGHRS, CDR2 YFSETQ. V was clipped by 2 bases and J by 6 bases, with 17 bases between them. This CDR3 comprises 15 residues. The CDR3 spells CASSFAGGGVAEAFF. The CDR3 coding sequence is TGCGCCAGCAGCTTTGCGGGCGGGGGTGTAGCTGAAGCTTTCTTT. The whole variable domain, filled in from reference TRBV5-1 and TRBJ1-1, reads KAGVTQTPRYLIKTRGQQVTLSCSPISGHRSVSWYQQTPGQGLQFLFEYFSETQRNKGNFPGRFSGRQFSNSRSEMNVSTLELGDSALYLCASSFAGGGVAEAFFGQGTRLTVV.

The CDR3 DNA reads as TGCAGCGTTGAAGTAATGGCTGCCTTAACCTACGAGCAGTACTTC. Translated: CSVEVMAALTYEQYF. The rearrangement uses TRBV29-1 and TRBJ2-7; D is ambiguous. This CDR3 is built from 15 residues. Germline lookup yields CDR1 SQVTM and CDR2 ANQGSEA. Between the trimmed V and J ends, which lost 1 base and 2 bases, there was a span of 15 bases.

This clone has a handful of counts. The chain has TRBV5-1 and TRBJ2-7; TRBD2 agrees at 14 bases. Germline V gene lookup returns CDR1 SGHRS and CDR2 YFSETQ. V lost 2 bases, J lost 7 bases, and 8 bases stayed unmatched. CDR3 size: 16 residues. For the CDR3, the DNA is TGCGCCAGCAGCTTCGGGACTAGCGGGGGCCCAGGGGAGCAGTACTTC. Protein: CASSFGTSGGPGEQYF.